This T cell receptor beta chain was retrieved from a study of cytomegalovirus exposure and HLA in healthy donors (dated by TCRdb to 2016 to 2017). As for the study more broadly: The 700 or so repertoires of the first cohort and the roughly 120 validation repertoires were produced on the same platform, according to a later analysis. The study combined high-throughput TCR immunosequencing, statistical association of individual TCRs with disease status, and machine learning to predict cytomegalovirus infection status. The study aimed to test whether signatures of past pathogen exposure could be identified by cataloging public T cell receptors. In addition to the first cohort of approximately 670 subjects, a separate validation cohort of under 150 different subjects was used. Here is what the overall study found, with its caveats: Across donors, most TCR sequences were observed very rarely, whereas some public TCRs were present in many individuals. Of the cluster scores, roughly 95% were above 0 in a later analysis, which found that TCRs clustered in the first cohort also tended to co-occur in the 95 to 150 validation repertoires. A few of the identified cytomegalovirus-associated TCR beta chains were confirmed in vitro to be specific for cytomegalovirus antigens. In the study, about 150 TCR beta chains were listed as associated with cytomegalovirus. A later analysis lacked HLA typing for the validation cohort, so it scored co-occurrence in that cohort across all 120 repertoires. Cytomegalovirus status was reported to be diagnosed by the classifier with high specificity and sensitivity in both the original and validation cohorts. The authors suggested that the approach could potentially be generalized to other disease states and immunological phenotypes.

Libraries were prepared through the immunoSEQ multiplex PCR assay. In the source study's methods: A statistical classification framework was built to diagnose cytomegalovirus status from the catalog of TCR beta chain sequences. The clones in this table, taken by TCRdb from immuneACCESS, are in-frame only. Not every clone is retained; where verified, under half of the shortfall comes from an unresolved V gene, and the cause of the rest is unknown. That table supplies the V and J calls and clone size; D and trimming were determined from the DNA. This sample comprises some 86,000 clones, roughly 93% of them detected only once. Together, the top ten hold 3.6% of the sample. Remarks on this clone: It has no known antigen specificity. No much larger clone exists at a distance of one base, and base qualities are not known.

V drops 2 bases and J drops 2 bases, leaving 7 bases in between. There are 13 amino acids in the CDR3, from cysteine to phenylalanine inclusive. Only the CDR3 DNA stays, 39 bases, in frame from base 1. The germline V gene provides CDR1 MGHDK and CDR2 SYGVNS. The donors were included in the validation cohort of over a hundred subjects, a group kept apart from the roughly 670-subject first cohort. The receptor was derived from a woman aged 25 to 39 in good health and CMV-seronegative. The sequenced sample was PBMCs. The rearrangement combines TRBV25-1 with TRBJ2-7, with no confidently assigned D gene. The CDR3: CASSEAGPYEQYF. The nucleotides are TGTGCCAGCAGTGAAGCAGGTCCCTACGAGCAGTACTTC.